Each of the 16 T cell receptor beta chains below was sequenced from the same sample in a study of CD8 T cells in ankylosing spondylitis. The antigens of these receptors remain unknown. TCRdb re-called the 5' RACE reads through MiXCR, storing one row per CDR3 protein. Altogether about 800,000 distinct CDR3 sequences are present, 12% being singletons, with the ten largest covering roughly 0.51%. Overall study results and limits: One TCR beta motif, made up of 7 or 8 highly homologous variants, appeared characteristic of ankylosing spondylitis blood.

Input material: blood, either unsorted or a sorted T cell fraction (not recorded which). The source is a male donor with ankylosing spondylitis.

This sequence joins TRBV7-8 and TRBJ1-2, with 10 bases lining up with TRBD1. The CDR3 contains 16 residues. The V and J ends lost 6 bases and 4 bases, in that order; junction bases with no gene match: 11. CDR1 is SGHVS, CDR2 FQNEAQ, per germline. Here the CDR3 reads CASSPSTGTGVYGYTF. Here the CDR3 DNA reads TGTGCCAGCAGTCCTAGCACCGGGACAGGGGTCTATGGCTACACCTTC.

J is TRBJ1-1 and V is TRBV7-9; unclear D gene. V lost 5 bases to trimming and J lost 5 bases, with 21 bases between them. Per the germline V gene, CDR1 is SEHNR and CDR2 is FQNEAQ (reference sequence). The CDR3 totals 16 residues. The CDR3 spells CASSPPAGIRETEAFF. CDR3 DNA sequence: TGTGCCAGCAGCCCCCCCGCTGGGATCCGAGAAACTGAAGCTTTCTTT.

The chain carries TRBV2 and TRBJ2-5; unclear D gene. This CDR3 region has 13 residues. CDR1 is SNHLY and CDR2 is FYNNEI in the germline V gene. V gave up 2 bases and J gave up 3 bases, with 7 bases separating them. CDR3 DNA sequence: TGTGCCAGCAGTGAACAGGCGGAAGAGACCCAGTACTTC. Translated: CASSEQAEETQYF.

This clonotype was counted only a few times. The chain couples TRBV4-1 to TRBJ2-7; D is uncertain. The CDR3 spans 15 residues. Germline lookup yields CDR1 MGHRA and CDR2 YSYEKL. Trimming took off 0 bases at V and 1 base at J, with 10 bases between the two ends. The CDR3 here is CASSQDLGYSYEQYF. The DNA for the CDR3 is TGCGCCAGCAGCCAAGATCTCGGCTATTCCTACGAGCAGTACTTC.

This clonotype was seen more than once but under ten times. This sequence joins TRBV4-3 and TRBJ2-7, with 7 bases fitting TRBD2. Germline assignment: CDR1 LGHNA and CDR2 YSLEER. The CDR3 spans 16 residues. V lost 1 base, J lost 6 bases, and 12 bases stayed unmatched. The CDR3 coding sequence is TGCGCCAGCAGCCAAGCCCGGGGGGACTCCGGGCTCGAGCAGTACTTC. This encodes CASSQARGDSGLEQYF.

This clonotype appeared many times. J is TRBJ1-2 and V is TRBV29-1; D not certain. The CDR3 runs to 11 residues. The germline CDR1 and CDR2 sequences are SQVTM and ANQGSEA. Trimming shortened V by 4 bases and J by 8 bases, and 11 bases separated the two germline ends. This CDR3 is CSVVGQIGYTF. The CDR3 DNA reads TGCAGCGTTGTCGGCCAGATCGGCTACACCTTC.

The chain is built from TRBV20-1 and TRBJ2-7, with 9 bases identical to TRBD1. J gave up 5 bases and V 3 bases, and 11 bases lay outside the gene matches. The germline V gene has CDR1 DFQATT and CDR2 SNEGSKA (reference sequence). The CDR3 has 15 amino acids. The CDR3 nucleotides read TGCAGTGCTAGGGTTCCCGGGACAGGGTCCCACGAGCAGTACTTC. Amino acid sequence: CSARVPGTGSHEQYF.

The chain is built from TRBV12-3 or TRBV12-4 and TRBJ2-5, with no clear D. V lost 3 bases and J 7 bases, leaving 15 bases between the germline ends. The CDR3 contains 14 residues. CDR3 bases: TGTGCCAGCAGTTTTGGGTCCGTCAGAGGGACCCAGTACTTC. Its protein product is CASSFGSVRGTQYF.

This clonotype was picked up a small number of times. The chain employs TRBV20-1 and TRBJ1-4, with D uncertain. Germline V gene data show CDR1 as DFQATT and CDR2 as SNEGSKA (reference sequence). Trimming removed 0 bases from V and 8 bases from J, with 13 bases in between. This CDR3 region has 14 residues. The CDR3 nucleotides read TGCAGTGCTAGAGATCACGGGATGGGAGAAAAACTGTTTTTT. This gives the protein CSARDHGMGEKLFF.

The chain has TRBV6-2 or TRBV6-3 and TRBJ1-1; maybe TRBD1 (6 bases). The CDR3 has 20 amino acids. Germline CDR1 MNHEY, CDR2 SVGEGT. V lost 0 bases, J lost 0 bases, and 23 bases lay in between. In DNA form, the CDR3 reads TGTGCCAGCAGTTACTCGGGGCCCACAGGGCCCAAAGATATGAACACTGAAGCTTTCTTT. This codes for CASSYSGPTGPKDMNTEAFF.

In this sample, this clonotype turned up many times. The rearrangement joins TRBV6-2 or TRBV6-3 to TRBJ2-1; D assignment may be TRBD1 or TRBD2 (5 bases each). There are 14 residues in the CDR3. CDR1 and CDR2 from the germline V gene are MNHEY and SVGEGT. V lost 7 bases and J 7 bases, leaving 17 bases between the germline ends. The CDR3 coding sequence is TGTGCCAGCACCCTACGAGGTTGGGGGAATGAGCAGTTCTTC. Amino acids: CASTLRGWGNEQFF.

In its sample, this clonotype was seen a few times. The DNA for the CDR3 is TGTGCCAGCAGCCCCCGGGACAGGGTAGATCAGCCCCAGCATTTT. It specifies CASSPRDRVDQPQHF. The chain couples TRBV9 to TRBJ1-5, with 9 nucleotides matching TRBD1. Germline CDR1 and CDR2: SGDLS and YYNGEE. This CDR3 is 15 amino acids long. J lost 5 bases, V lost 4 bases, and 7 bases had no gene match.

The table lists this clonotype with a few counts. This chain joins TRBV28 and TRBJ1-1, with D unresolved. In germline, CDR1 is MDHEN, CDR2 SYDVKM. The CDR3 loop spans 14 amino acids. The V end lost 7 bases, the J end lost 4 bases, and 16 bases lay between the germline ends. Written as DNA, the CDR3 is TGTGCCAGCACGACACCTTCTGGGATCACTGAAGCTTTCTTT. It specifies CASTTPSGITEAFF.

The chain uses TRBV7-6 and TRBJ2-3; D possibly matches TRBD1 or TRBD2 (7 bases each). Trimming left V 5 bases short and J 2 bases short, with 17 bases between. The V gene's germline CDR1 is SGHVS and CDR2 FNYEAQ. The CDR3 covers 16 residues. CDR3 nucleotides: TGTGCCAGCAGCCAGGGGGGGGGACTATCCACAGATACGCAGTATTTT. Its translation is CASSQGGGLSTDTQYF.

Of note for this clonotype: One base away lies a much larger clone, so this may be a sequencing read error. V is TRBV24-1 and J is TRBJ2-3; 7 nucleotides line up with TRBD1. This CDR3 spans 13 amino acids. In germline, CDR1 is KGHDR, CDR2 SFDVKD. The CDR3, as DNA: TGTGCCACAGGGGGCGAAAACACAGATACGCAGTTTTTT. Its protein is CATGGENTDTQFF.

A few counts support this clonotype. The chain uses TRBV10-1 and TRBJ2-5; D remains ambiguous. The CDR3 consists of 14 residues. The germline CDR1 and CDR2 sequences are WNHNN and SYGVQD (reference sequence). V was cut by 4 bases and J by 1 base, with 10 bases left in between. CDR3 coding DNA: TGCGCCAGCAGTGGGTCAGTCGTCCAAGAGACCCAGTACTTC. It translates to CASSGSVVQETQYF.